Below are 9 T cell receptor beta chains sequenced from a single sample in a study of blood T cell repertoires in COVID-19. Repertoires were generated with immunoSEQ multiplex PCR, while TCRdb's copy carries only in-frame clones and drops some. The sample holds 130,000 to 150,000 clones, around 81% seen once. Material for sequencing was peripheral blood. The source is a human donor with acute or convalescent COVID-19. The donor label of this sample is uncertain.

The genes are TRBV6-5 and TRBJ1-1; D unresolved. This CDR3 is 14 amino acids long. V dropped 6 bases and J dropped 4 bases, with 15 bases sitting between them. Germline assignment: CDR1 MNHEY and CDR2 SVGAGI. The CDR3 sequence: CASRSDQAGTEAFF. Written as DNA, the CDR3 is TGTGCCAGCAGAAGTGACCAGGCGGGCACTGAAGCTTTCTTT.

The rearrangement uses TRBV9 and TRBJ1-6; D perhaps matches TRBD1 (6 bases). Between the trimmed V and J ends, which lost 3 bases and 9 bases, there was a span of 16 bases. This CDR3 is built from 15 residues. Germline-derived CDR1 and CDR2 are SGDLS and YYNGEE. The CDR3 is CASSALQGAISPLHF. DNA of the CDR3: TGTGCCAGCAGCGCCCTACAGGGAGCCATTTCACCCCTCCACTTT.

The chain joins TRBV15 to TRBJ1-2, with TRBD1 matching over 8 bases. V shed 1 base, J shed 7 bases, and the junction held 11 bases outside the gene matches. Germline V CDR1 and CDR2: LNHNV, YYDKDF (reference sequence). This CDR3 has 16 amino acids. CDR3 sequence (DNA): TGTGCCACCAGCAGAGCCTCGGGACAGGCAATATCTGGCTACACCTTC. It specifies CATSRASGQAISGYTF.

CDR3 region: CASSSQGQSSYEQYF. CDR3 bases: TGTGCCAGCAGTTCGCAGGGCCAAAGCTCCTACGAGCAGTACTTC. The V gene is TRBV2, the J gene TRBJ2-7, with D possibly TRBD1 on 5 matching bases. Trimming shortened V by 5 bases and J by 0 bases, and 14 bases separated the two germline ends. Looked up from germline, CDR1 is SNHLY and CDR2 is FYNNEI. The CDR3 covers 15 residues.

The rearrangement uses TRBV27 and TRBJ2-2, with 8 bases aligning to TRBD2. Germline assignment: CDR1 MNHEY and CDR2 SMNVEV (reference sequence). The CDR3 consists of 13 residues. J lost 6 bases, V lost 6 bases, and 3 bases had no gene match. The CDR3 DNA reads as TGTGCCAGCAGACATAGCGGGGCCGGGGAGCTGTTTTTT. This codes for CASRHSGAGELFF.

The chain has TRBV10-3 and TRBJ2-2, with D perhaps matching TRBD2 (5 bases). V was pared by 5 bases and J by 6 bases, with 7 bases between. This CDR3 region has 12 residues. CDR1 ENHRY and CDR2 SYGVKD come from the germline V gene. CDR3 coding DNA: TGTGCCATCAGTCAGAGGGCCGGGGAGCTGTTTTTT. Translation: CAISQRAGELFF.

The gene calls are TRBV5-1 and TRBJ2-1; TRBD1 matches at 8 bases. Germline loops: CDR1 SGHRS, CDR2 YFSETQ. The CDR3 is 13 residues long. J was trimmed by 7 bases and V by 2 bases; bases with no gene match: 2. The CDR3 nucleotides read TGCGCCAGCAGCTTTTACAGGGGGAATGAGCAGTTCTTC. Amino acid sequence: CASSFYRGNEQFF.

The chain uses TRBV11-3 and TRBJ2-2; 9 nucleotides match TRBD1. Germline lookup yields CDR1 SGHNT and CDR2 YENEEA. This CDR3 comprises 16 residues. The V segment lost 5 bases and the J segment 6 bases; nucleotides outside the gene matches: 10. The CDR3 here is CASSGRTGAGPGELFF. DNA for the CDR3: TGTGCCAGCAGCGGACGGACAGGGGCTGGTCCCGGGGAGCTGTTTTTT.

This sequence joins TRBV7-8 and TRBJ1-2, with D uncertain. The germline CDR1 and CDR2 sequences are SGHVS and FQNEAQ. The CDR3 has 13 amino acids. Deletions cut 5 bases from V and 6 bases from J, with 13 bases between. CDR3 DNA: TGTGCCAGCAGCAACATAAATCTGGATGGCTACACCTTC. It is translated as CASSNINLDGYTF. Complete variable domain (other parts from reference TRBV7-8 and TRBJ1-2): GAGVSQSPRYKVAKRGQDVALRCDPISGHVSLFWYQQALGQGPEFLTYFQNEAQLDKSGLPSDRFFAERPEGSVSTLKIQRTQQEDSAVYLCASSNINLDGYTFGSGTRLTVV.